Included here is one T cell receptor (beta chain) sequence, with context. Its antigen remains unknown. CDR1 is SGHAT and CDR2 is FQNNGV in the germline V gene. The V end lost 7 bases, the J end lost 7 bases, and 7 bases lay between the germline ends. The CDR3 contains 11 residues. Tagging with unique molecular identifiers was a feature of the TCR beta cDNA libraries. About half a million cDNA molecules were recovered from an input of about 0.95 to 11 million T cells. TCRdb analysed the PCR reads with MiXCR anew, one entry per CDR3 protein. The sample lists approximately 730,000 distinct CDR3 sequences, about 45% occurring once. This sample was included in a study of post-analysis software for immune sequencing data. Turning to the study itself: Patients with relapsing-remitting, secondary progressive and progressive-relapsing multiple sclerosis courses were all represented. Study findings and constraints: Roughly five TRBV segments were more frequent in patients than controls; TRBV5-6, TRBV5-1 and TRBV20-1 belonged to this group. F measure grouped same-batch samples tightly together.

The chain couples TRBV11-2 to TRBJ1-4, with D tentatively TRBD1 (5 bases). Sequencing was performed on blood. The clonotype comes from a girl aged 10 to 17 with multiple sclerosis. The CDR3 DNA follows: TGTGCCAGCACCCAGGGTGAAAAACTGTTTTTT. The encoded protein is CASTQGEKLFF.